The T cell receptor (beta chain) under discussion was sequenced for a study of T cell responses to AZD1222 COVID-19 vaccine. Findings and caveats of the study: The study identified only a handful of AZD1222 recipients as seropositive at baseline. Donors were mostly white British, more females; clonal diversity possibly underestimated. Within unmutated variant regions lay the reported targets of nearly half of spike-specific TCRs. Every sample of the repertoires postdated the peak T cell response.

With regard to this clone: The target antigen is unknown.

Method: immunoSEQ multiplex PCR; TCRdb's copy keeps in-frame clones and lacks some. This table has about 79,000 clones, about 91% appearing once. The CDR3 has 17 amino acids. CDR1 SGHTA and CDR2 FQGTGA come from the germline V gene. Trimming removed 0 bases from V and 4 bases from J; junction bases left unmatched: 8. The gene calls are TRBV7-3 and TRBJ2-5; 10 bases line up with TRBD1. Sequenced material: peripheral blood, taken on day 0 of MenACWY control vaccination. This clonotype was obtained from an adult in good health. This CDR3 reads CASSLTSGTGAGETQYF. The CDR3 bases are TGTGCCAGCAGCTTAACGTCCGGGACAGGGGCGGGAGAGACCCAGTACTTC.